This T cell receptor (beta chain) originates from a study of read filtering for tumor transcriptome and immune sequencing. The library was built from around 400 ng RNA with molecular barcoded adaptors for alpha/delta and beta/gamma chains. TCRdb re-derived calls from the reads in MiXCR, one entry per CDR3 protein. Of around 65,000 distinct CDR3 sequences listed, about 21% are singletons. Germline CDR1 DFQATT, CDR2 SNEGSKA (reference sequence). The V and J ends lost 2 bases and 4 bases respectively, with 13 bases between them. The CDR3 covers 14 residues. This clonotype was seen many times. The chain links TRBV20-1 to TRBJ2-3; D possibly uses TRBD1 or TRBD2 (5 bases each). The sequencing sample was made of a population of CD138-negative cells sorted from bone marrow. The sequence derives from a donor at least 40 years old with multiple myeloma. CDR3 DNA: TGCAGTGCTAGACAGGGAGAAGGCTCAGATACGCAGTATTTT. It translates to CSARQGEGSDTQYF.